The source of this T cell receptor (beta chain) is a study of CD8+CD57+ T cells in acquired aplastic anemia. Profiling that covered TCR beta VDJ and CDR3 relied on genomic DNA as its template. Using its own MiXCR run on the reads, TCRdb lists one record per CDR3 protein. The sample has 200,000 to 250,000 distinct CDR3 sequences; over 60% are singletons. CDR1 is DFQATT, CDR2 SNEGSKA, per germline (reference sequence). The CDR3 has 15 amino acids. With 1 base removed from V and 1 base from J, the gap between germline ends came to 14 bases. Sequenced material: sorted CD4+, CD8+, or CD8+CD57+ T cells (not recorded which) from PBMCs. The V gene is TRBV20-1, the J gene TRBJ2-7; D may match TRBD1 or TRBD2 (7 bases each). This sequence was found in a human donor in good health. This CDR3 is CSARARGGISYEQYF. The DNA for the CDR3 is TGCAGTGCTAGAGCCAGGGGGGGCATTTCCTACGAGCAGTACTTC.